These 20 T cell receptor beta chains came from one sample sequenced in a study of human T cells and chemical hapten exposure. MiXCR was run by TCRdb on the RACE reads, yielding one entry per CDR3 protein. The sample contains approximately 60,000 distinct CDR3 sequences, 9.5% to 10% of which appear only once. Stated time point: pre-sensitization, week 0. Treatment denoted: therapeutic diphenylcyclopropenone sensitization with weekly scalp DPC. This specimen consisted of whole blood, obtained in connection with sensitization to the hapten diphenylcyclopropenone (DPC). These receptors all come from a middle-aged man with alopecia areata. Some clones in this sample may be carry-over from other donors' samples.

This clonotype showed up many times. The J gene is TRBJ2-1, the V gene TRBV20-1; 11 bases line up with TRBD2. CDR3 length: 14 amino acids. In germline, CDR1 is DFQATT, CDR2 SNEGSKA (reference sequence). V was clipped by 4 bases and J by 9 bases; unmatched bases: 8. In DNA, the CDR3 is TGCAGTGCTATATCACTAGCGGGAGTGGTTGAGCAGTTCTTC. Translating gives CSAISLAGVVEQFF.

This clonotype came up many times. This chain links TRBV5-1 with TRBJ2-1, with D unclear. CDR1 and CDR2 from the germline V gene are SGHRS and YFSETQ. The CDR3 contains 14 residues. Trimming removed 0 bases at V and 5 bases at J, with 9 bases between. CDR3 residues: CASSLDAVNNEQFF. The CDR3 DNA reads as TGCGCCAGCAGCTTGGACGCGGTGAACAATGAGCAGTTCTTC.

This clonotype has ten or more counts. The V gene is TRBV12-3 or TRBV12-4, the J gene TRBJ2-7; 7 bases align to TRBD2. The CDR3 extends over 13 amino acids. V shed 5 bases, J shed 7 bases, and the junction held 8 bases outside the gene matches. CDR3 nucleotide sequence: TGTGCCAGCAGTCCAGGGACTACCTGGGAGCAGTACTTC. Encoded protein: CASSPGTTWEQYF.

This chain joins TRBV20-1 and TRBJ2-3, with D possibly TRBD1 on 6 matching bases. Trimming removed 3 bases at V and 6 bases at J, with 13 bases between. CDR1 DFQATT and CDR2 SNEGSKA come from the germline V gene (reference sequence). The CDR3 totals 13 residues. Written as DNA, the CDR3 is TGCAGTGCTAGGCGTACAGGGACCGATACGCAGTATTTT. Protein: CSARRTGTDTQYF.

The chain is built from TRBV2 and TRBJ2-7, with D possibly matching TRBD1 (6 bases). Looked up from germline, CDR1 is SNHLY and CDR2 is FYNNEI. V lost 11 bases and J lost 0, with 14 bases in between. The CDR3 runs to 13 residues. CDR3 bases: TGTGCCGGCCGCCGGGACACCTCCTACGAGCAGTACTTC. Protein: CAGRRDTSYEQYF.

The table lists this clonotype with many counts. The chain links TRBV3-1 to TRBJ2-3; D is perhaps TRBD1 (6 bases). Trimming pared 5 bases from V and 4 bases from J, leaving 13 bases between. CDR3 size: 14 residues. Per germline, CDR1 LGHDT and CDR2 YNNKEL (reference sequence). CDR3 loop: CASSSQGLADTQYF. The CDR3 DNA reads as TGTGCCAGCAGCTCACAGGGTCTTGCAGATACGCAGTATTTT.

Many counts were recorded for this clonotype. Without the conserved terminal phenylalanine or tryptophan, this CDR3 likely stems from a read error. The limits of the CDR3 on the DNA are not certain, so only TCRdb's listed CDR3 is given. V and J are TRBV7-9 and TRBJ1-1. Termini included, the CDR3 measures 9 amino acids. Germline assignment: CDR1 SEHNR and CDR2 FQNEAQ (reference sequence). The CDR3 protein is CASSLVALK.

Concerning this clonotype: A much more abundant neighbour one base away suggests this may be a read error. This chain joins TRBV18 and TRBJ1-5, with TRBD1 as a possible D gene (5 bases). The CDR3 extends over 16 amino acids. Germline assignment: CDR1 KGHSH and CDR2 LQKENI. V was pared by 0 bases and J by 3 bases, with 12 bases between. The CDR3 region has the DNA TGTGCCAGCTCACCACCGACGGGGACCGACAATCAGCCCCAGCATTTT. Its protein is CASSPPTGTDNQPQHF.

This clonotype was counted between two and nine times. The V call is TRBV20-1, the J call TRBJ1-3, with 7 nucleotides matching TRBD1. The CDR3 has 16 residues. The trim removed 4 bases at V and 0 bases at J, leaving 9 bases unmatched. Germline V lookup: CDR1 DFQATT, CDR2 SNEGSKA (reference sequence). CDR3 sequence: CSAIRDSSRSGNTIYF. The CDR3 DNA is TGCAGTGCTATCAGGGACAGCTCCCGCTCTGGAAACACCATATATTTT.

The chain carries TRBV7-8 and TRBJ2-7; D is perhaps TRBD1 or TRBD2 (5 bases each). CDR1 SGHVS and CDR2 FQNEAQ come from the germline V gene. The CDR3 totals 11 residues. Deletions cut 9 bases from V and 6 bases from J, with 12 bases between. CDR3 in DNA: TGTGCCAGTGGGGGTGGACGCGAGCAGTACTTC. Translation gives CASGGGREQYF.

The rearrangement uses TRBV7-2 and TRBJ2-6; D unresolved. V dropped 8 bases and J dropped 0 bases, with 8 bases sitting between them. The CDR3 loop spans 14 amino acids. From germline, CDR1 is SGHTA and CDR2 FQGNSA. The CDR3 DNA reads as TGTGCCAGCCGTCCTCGCTCTGGGGCCAACGTCCTGACTTTC. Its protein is CASRPRSGANVLTF.

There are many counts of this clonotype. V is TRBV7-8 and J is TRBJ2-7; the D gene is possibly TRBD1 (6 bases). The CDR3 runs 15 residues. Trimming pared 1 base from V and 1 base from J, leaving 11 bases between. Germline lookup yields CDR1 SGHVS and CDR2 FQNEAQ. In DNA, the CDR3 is TGTGCCAGCAGCTTAGGGGGACAAAGTTCCTACGAGCAGTACTTC. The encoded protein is CASSLGGQSSYEQYF. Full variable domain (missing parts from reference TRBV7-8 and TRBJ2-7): GAGVSQSPRYKVAKRGQDVALRCDPISGHVSLFWYQQALGQGPEFLTYFQNEAQLDKSGLPSDRFFAERPEGSVSTLKIQRTQQEDSAVYLCASSLGGQSSYEQYFGPGTRLTVT.

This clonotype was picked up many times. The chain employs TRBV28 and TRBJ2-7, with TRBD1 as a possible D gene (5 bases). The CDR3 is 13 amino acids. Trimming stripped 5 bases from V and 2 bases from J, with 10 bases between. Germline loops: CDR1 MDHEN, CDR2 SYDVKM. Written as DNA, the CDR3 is TGTGCCAGCAGTGAACGACAGACCTACGAGCAGTACTTC. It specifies CASSERQTYEQYF.

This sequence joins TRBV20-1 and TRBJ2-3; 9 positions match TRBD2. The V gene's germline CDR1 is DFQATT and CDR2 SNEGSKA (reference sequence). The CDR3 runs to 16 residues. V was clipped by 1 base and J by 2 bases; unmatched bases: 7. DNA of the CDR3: TGCAGTGCTAGAGTAAAACTAGCGGGTACCACAGATACGCAGTATTTT. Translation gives CSARVKLAGTTDTQYF.

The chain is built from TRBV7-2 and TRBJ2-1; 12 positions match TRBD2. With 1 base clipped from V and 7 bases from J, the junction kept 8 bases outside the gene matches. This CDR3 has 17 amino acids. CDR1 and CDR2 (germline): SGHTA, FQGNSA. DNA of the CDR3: TGTGCCAGCAGCTTAGTCAGACTAGCGGGAGACCGGAATGAGCAGTTCTTC. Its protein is CASSLVRLAGDRNEQFF.

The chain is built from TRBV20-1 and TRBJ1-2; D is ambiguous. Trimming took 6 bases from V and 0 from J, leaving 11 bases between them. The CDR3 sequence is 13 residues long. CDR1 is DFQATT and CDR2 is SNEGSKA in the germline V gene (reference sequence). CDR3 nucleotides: TGCAGTGCGCCCCCTGGACCTAACTATGGCTACACCTTC. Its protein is CSAPPGPNYGYTF.

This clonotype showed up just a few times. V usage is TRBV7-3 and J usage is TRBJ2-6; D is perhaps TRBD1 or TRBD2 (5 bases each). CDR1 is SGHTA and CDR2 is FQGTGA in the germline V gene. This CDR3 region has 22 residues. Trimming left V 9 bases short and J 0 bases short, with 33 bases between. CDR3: CARPDGLGPEGSAISGANVLTF. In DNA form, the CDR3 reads TGTGCCAGACCCGACGGGTTGGGACCCGAGGGGAGTGCTATCTCTGGGGCCAACGTCCTGACTTTC. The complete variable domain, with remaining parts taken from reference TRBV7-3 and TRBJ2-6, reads GAGVSQTPSNKVTEKGKYVELRCDPISGHTALYWYRQSLGQGPEFLIYFQGTGAADDSGLPNDRFFAVRPEGSVSTLKIQRTERGDSAVYLCARPDGLGPEGSAISGANVLTFGAGSRLTVL.

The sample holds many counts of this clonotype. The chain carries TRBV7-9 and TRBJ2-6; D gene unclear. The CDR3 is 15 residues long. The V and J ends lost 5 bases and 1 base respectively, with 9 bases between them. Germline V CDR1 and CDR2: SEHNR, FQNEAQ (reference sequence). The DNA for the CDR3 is TGTGCCAGCAGCAAGTCCGAATCTGGGGCCAACGTCCTGACTTTC. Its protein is CASSKSESGANVLTF.

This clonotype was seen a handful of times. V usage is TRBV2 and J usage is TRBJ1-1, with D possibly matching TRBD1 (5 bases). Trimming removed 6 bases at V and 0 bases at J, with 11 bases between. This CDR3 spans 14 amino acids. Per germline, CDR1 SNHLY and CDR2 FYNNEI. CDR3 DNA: TGTGCCAGCAGCCGGGACGGACTGAACACTGAAGCTTTCTTT. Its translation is CASSRDGLNTEAFF.

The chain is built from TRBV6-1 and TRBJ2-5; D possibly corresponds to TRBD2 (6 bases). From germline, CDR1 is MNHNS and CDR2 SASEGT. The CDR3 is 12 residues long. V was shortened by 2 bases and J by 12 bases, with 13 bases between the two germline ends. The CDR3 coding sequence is TGTGCCAGCAGTGAAATAGGACCGGGGGAGTACTTC. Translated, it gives CASSEIGPGEYF.